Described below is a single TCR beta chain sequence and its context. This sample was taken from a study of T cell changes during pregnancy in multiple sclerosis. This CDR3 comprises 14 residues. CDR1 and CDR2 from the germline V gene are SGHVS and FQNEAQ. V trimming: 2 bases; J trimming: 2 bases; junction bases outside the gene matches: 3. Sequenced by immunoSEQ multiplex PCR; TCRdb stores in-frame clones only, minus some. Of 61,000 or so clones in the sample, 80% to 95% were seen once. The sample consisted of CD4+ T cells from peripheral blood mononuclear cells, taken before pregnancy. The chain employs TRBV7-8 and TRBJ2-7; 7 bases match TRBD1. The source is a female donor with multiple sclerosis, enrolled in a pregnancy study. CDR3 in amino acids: CASSLRDRAYEQYF. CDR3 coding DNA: TGTGCCAGCAGCTTAAGGGACAGAGCCTACGAGCAGTACTTC.